This T cell receptor beta chain was recorded in a study of Tregs in tolerant kidney transplant recipients (dated by TCRdb to 2018 to 2020). Concerning the study at large: The transplants used related donors along with nonmyeloablative bone marrow transplantation, and in the human trials mixed chimerism was transient. The study used TCRbeta sequencing to identify donor-specific regulatory T cells before combined kidney and bone marrow transplantation, then tracked those cells after transplant.

For TCRbeta CDR3 sequencing, genomic DNA from the sorted cells was extracted using the QIAGEN DNeasy Blood and Tissue Kit. High-throughput TCRbeta CDR3 sequencing, which included PCR amplification with bias correction and internal controls, was done commercially through immunoSEQ. The original methods were these. Unique productive TCRbeta sequences were defined by CDR3 nucleotide sequence where primers matched, and otherwise by CDR3 amino acid sequence together with Vbeta and Jbeta genes. To correct sorting error, sequences shared between sorted populations at a frequency ratio of 2:1 or less were removed; the rest were assigned to the higher population. A sequence counted as donor-reactive if, in CFSE-low cells, the sequence had a frequency of at least 0.01% and was expanded at least 5-fold compared with unstimulated cells. Repertoire divergence was quantified by Jensen-Shannon divergence using the top 100 TCRbeta sequences ranked by frequency. For samples with multiple sequencing runs, sorting error was corrected separately for each run before the runs were pooled. TCRdb provides this immuneACCESS table in a form limited to in-frame rearrangements. Some clones are lacking; in checked studies, under half of them reflect an unresolved V gene, and why the rest are absent is not known. The V and J calls and clone size were taken over from that table, and D and trimming were inferred from the DNA. The sample has approximately 98,000 clones on record, around 90% of them singletons. Jointly, the top ten make up 0.3% to 0.4% of the sample.

In the paper's terms, the time point label means: blood sample drawn before combined kidney and bone marrow transplant. Thawed PBMCs were FACS-sorted into unstimulated Tregs (CD4+CD25+CD127-), CD4+ non-Tregs (CD4+CD25-), CD4 cells and CD8 cells. The patients were a handful of recipients of combined kidney and bone marrow transplants from the ITN036ST trial, and samples were available only from these trial subjects. Healthy control blood was separated into PBMCs by Ficoll density gradient and cryopreserved, and patient PBMCs were collected both before and after transplant. The full study reports these points: Although technical replication error seemed to be minimal, the question of biological reproducibility was not addressed directly. For some patients, the PCR primers changed as time went on, which meant samples from those patients could not be compared with one another at the nucleotide level. Donor-specific Treg expansion was found to exceed global Treg expansion in tolerant patients, suggesting antigen-driven rather than nonspecific expansion. Because the study included only a small number of patients, the results must be confirmed in larger populations and under other immunosuppression protocols. The most biologically relevant and donor-specific TCRbeta repertoire appeared to be identified by expanding Tregs with activated donor B cells.

Turning to this clone: Its cognate antigen has yet to be identified. Base-call qualities are not available, and no considerably larger clone is one nucleotide away.

The sample consisted of CD4+ T cells from blood, taken before the transplant. This TCR derives from a human donor who received a combined kidney and bone marrow transplant.

The CDR3 protein: CASSRASGGPFPNEQFF. The nucleotides are TGCGCCAGCAGCAGGGCTAGCGGGGGACCCTTTCCCAATGAGCAGTTCTTC. The chain is made from TRBV5-1 and TRBJ2-1; TRBD2 fits 10 bases in the junction. The CDR3 runs 17 residues from the cysteine to the phenylalanine. Of all the DNA, just the CDR3 is kept, 51 bases in frame from base 1. Sequences SGHRS (CDR1) and YFSETQ (CDR2) are obtained from the germline V gene. V trim: 4 bases; J trim: 6 bases; unmatched bases: 13.